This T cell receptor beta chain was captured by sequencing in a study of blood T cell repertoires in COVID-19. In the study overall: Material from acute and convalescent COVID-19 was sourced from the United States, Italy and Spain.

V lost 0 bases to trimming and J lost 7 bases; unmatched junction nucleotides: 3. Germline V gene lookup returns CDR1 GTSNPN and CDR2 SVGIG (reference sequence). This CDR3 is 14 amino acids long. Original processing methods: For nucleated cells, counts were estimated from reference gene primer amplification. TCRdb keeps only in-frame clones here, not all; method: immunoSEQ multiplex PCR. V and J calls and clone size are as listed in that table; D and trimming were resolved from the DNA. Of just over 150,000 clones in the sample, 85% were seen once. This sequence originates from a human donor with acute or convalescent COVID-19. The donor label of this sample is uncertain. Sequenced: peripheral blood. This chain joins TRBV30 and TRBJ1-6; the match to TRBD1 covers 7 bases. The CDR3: CAWSVVQGNSPLHF. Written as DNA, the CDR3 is TGTGCCTGGAGTGTGGTACAGGGGAATTCACCCCTCCACTTT.